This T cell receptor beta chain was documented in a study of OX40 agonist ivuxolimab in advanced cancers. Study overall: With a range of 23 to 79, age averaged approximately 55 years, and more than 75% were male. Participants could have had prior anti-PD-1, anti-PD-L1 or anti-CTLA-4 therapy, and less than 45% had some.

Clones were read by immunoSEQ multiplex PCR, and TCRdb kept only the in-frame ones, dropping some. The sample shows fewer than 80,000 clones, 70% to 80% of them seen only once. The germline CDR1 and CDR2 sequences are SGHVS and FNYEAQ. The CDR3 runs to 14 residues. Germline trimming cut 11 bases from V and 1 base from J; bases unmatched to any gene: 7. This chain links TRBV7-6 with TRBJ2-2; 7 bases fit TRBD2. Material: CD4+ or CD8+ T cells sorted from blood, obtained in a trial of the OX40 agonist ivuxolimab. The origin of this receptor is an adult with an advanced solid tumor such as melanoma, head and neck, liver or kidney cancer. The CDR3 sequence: CAVSREGNTGELFF. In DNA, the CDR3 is TGTGCCGTATCTAGGGAGGGGAACACCGGGGAGCTGTTTTTT.